This TCR beta chain was captured in a study of shared clonotypes between healthy human individuals. On this clone: The target antigen is unknown. Other DNA sequences in this specimen translate into the identical CDR3.

General study findings and limits: Only blood underwent sampling, and tissue repertoires likely differ.

V was clipped by 4 bases and J by 1 base, with 8 bases between them. The CDR3 is 14 residues long. Looked up from germline, CDR1 is LNHDA and CDR2 is SQIVND (reference sequence). Repertoires were generated with immunoSEQ multiplex PCR, while TCRdb's copy carries only in-frame clones and drops some. The data hold about 2.4 million clones, with 85% to 95% observed a single time. Sequencing used naive CD4+ T cells sorted from blood. Subset of the sample: CD45RA+ positively selected. The J gene is TRBJ1-5, the V gene TRBV19; D possibly corresponds to TRBD1 (6 bases). The TCR originated in a man aged 18 to 29 in good health. The CDR3 region is CASSTTGSNQPQHF. For the CDR3, the DNA is TGTGCCAGTAGTACTACAGGGAGCAATCAGCCCCAGCATTTT.